This entry lists 9 T cell receptor beta chains sequenced from one sample in a study of OX40 agonist ivuxolimab in advanced cancers. The table came from immunoSEQ multiplex PCR; TCRdb's copy has only in-frame clones and leaves some out. The data show around 60,000 clones, over 75% seen once. The specimen was CD4+ or CD8+ T cells sorted from blood, collected in a trial of the OX40 agonist ivuxolimab. The receptors were sampled from an adult with an advanced solid tumor such as melanoma, head and neck, liver or kidney cancer.

The count of this clone is one. V and J are TRBV7-7 and TRBJ2-6, with 7 bases aligning to TRBD1. The V gene's germline CDR1 is SSHAT and CDR2 FNYEAQ (reference sequence). The CDR3 has 18 residues. J gave up 3 bases and V 7 bases, and 15 bases lay outside the gene matches. CDR3 in amino acids: CASNPAGRGSYGANVLTF. The CDR3 nucleotides are TGTGCCAGCAACCCGGCGGGCAGGGGGTCGTATGGGGCCAACGTCCTGACTTTC.

This rearrangement joins TRBV30 to TRBJ2-7, with unresolved D. The ends were cut back, 0 bases at V and 7 bases at J, with 7 bases in the middle. This CDR3 comprises 11 residues. Germline assignment: CDR1 GTSNPN and CDR2 SVGIG (reference sequence). The CDR3 DNA reads TGTGCCTGGAGTGTACGCTGGGAGCAGTACTTC. It encodes CAWSVRWEQYF.

This clone showed up just a few times. The J gene is TRBJ1-1, the V gene TRBV11-1; D possibly corresponds to TRBD1 (6 bases). CDR1 is SGHAT and CDR2 is FQDESV in the germline V gene (reference sequence). The V gene lost 5 bases and the J gene lost 6 bases, with 16 bases spanning the gap. The length of the CDR3 is 14 residues. CDR3 residues: CASSPPTGAPEAFF. The CDR3 region has the DNA TGTGCCAGCAGCCCGCCGACAGGAGCCCCTGAAGCTTTCTTT.

This chain uses TRBV4-2 with TRBJ1-2; D uncertain. CDR3 length equals 14 residues. Trimming stripped 6 bases from V and 1 base from J, with 12 bases between. CDR1 LGHNA and CDR2 YNFKEQ come from the germline V gene. CDR3 region: CASRSVSINYGYTF. The CDR3 nucleotides read TGTGCCAGCAGGTCGGTCAGTATTAACTATGGCTACACCTTC.

The V call is TRBV27, the J call TRBJ2-1; 10 nucleotides line up with TRBD2. V shed 4 bases and J 9 bases; nucleotides not matched to a gene: 3. The CDR3 covers 13 residues. CDR1 is MNHEY and CDR2 is SMNVEV in the germline V gene (reference sequence). CDR3 amino acids: CASSSSGRGEQFF. The CDR3 nucleotides read TGTGCCAGCAGTTCCAGCGGGAGGGGTGAGCAGTTCTTC.

V gene TRBV6-5 combines with J gene TRBJ2-7; D remains unclear. Trimming stripped 0 bases from V and 0 bases from J, with 9 bases between. This CDR3 region has 15 residues. Germline CDR1 is MNHEY and CDR2 is SVGAGI. The CDR3 region has the DNA TGTGCCAGCAGTTACTCTAGCAGTAGCTCCTACGAGCAGTACTTC. Its protein is CASSYSSSSSYEQYF.

To note about this clone: Compared with germline, one end of the junction differs, possibly owing to a read error. This rearrangement joins TRBV5-4 to TRBJ2-5; 13 nucleotides align to TRBD2. CDR1 and CDR2 from the germline V gene are SGHNT and YYREEE (reference sequence). The CDR3 consists of 14 residues. CDR3 region: CASSRGTSGTFWNF. The CDR3 region has the DNA TGTGCCAGCAGCCGAGGGACTAGCGGGACTTTTTGGAACTTC.

This clone was seen only once. V usage is TRBV6-6 and J usage is TRBJ2-1; a possible D gene is TRBD1 (5 bases). The ends were cut back, 2 bases at V and 6 bases at J, with 11 bases in the middle. Germline values: CDR1 MNHNY, CDR2 SVGAGI (reference sequence). The CDR3 consists of 14 residues. The CDR3 loop is CASSYLQGGNEQFF. CDR3 sequence (DNA): TGTGCCAGCAGTTACCTCCAGGGTGGCAATGAGCAGTTCTTC.

For the CDR3, the DNA is TGTGCCAGTATAACCGGGACAGGGGGACTAGCGGGAGTTAATGAGCAGTTCTTC. Protein: CASITGTGGLAGVNEQFF. The chain combines TRBV27 with TRBJ2-1, with 14 bases identical to TRBD2. The CDR3 runs 18 residues. The ends lost 9 bases at V and 7 bases at J; junction bases unmatched: 17. From germline, CDR1 is MNHEY and CDR2 SMNVEV (reference sequence).